The rows below give T cell receptor beta chains drawn from one sample of a study of control samples from healthy donors and cancer patients. Method: immunoSEQ multiplex PCR; TCRdb's copy keeps in-frame clones and lacks some. The sample shows just over 80,000 clones, roughly 94% of them seen only once. Sequencing used blood. All receptors come from a woman aged 18-35 years in good health. CDR3s include the opening cysteine and the closing phenylalanine or tryptophan. D genes are given only for firm matches. A clone size is listed for some rows: how often the clone was seen (once, few, many), or a class if it is expanded.

v_gene	d_gene	len	j_gene	abundance	CDR3nt	CDR3aa
TRBV6-4	TRBD1	18	TRBJ1-3	NA	TGTGCCAGCAGTGACGGGGGACAGGGCTTCTTCTCTGGAAACACCATATATTTT	CASSDGGQGFFSGNTIYF
TRBV6-5	NA	14	TRBJ1-4	NA	TGTGCCAGCATGAAGGGGTCAACACGAGAAAAACTGTTTTTT	CASMKGSTREKLFF
TRBV6-5	TRBD2	15	TRBJ2-2	NA	TGTGCCAGCAGGGGAGCGGGAGCGGGCACCGGGGAGCTGTTTTTT	CASRGAGAGTGELFF
TRBV7-3	TRBD2	15	TRBJ2-1	NA	TGTGCCAGCAGCTTAATACTAGCGGGAGGCGGTGAGCAGTTCTTC	CASSLILAGGGEQFF
TRBV19	NA	14	TRBJ2-7	NA	TGTGCCAGTAGTTGGGGTCTTGGCTCCTACGAGCAGTACTTC	CASSWGLGSYEQYF
TRBV2	NA	14	TRBJ2-6	NA	TGTGCCAGCAGTGATGGGGCTGGGGCCAACGTCCTGACTTTC	CASSDGAGANVLTF
TRBV12-3/TRBV12-4	NA	13	TRBJ2-3	NA	TGTGCCTCCGGGACACTACGCACAGATACGCAGTATTTT	CASGTLRTDTQYF
TRBV18	TRBD1	15	TRBJ1-2	NA	TGTGCCAGCGCGATAGGCCCGGGACAGGACTATGGCTACACCTTC	CASAIGPGQDYGYTF
TRBV4-3	NA	14	TRBJ2-2	NA	TGCGCCAGCAGCCTTAGGGCAAACACCGGGGAGCTGTTTTTT	CASSLRANTGELFF
TRBV6-5	NA	15	TRBJ2-4	NA	TGTGCCAGCAGCAAAGACCAGGGGACCAAAAACATTCAGTACTTC	CASSKDQGTKNIQYF
TRBV4-3	NA	15	TRBJ1-2	NA	TGCGCCAGCAGCCAAGATTTCCGGGACCTCTATGGCTACACCTTC	CASSQDFRDLYGYTF
TRBV28	NA	15	TRBJ2-5	NA	TGTGCCAGCACGACCCCAGGAGTTTACAAAGAGACCCAGTACTTC	CASTTPGVYKETQYF
TRBV29-1	NA	14	TRBJ1-3	NA	TGCAGCGTTGACCTAACAGGGACTGGAAACACCATATATTTT	CSVDLTGTGNTIYF
TRBV2	NA	11	TRBJ1-1	once	TGTGCCAGCCTTAGGGGCACTGAAGCTTTCTTT	CASLRGTEAFF
TRBV9	NA	13	TRBJ1-6	NA	TGTGCCAGCTGCCTAAGCAACGATTCACCCCTCCACTTT	CASCLSNDSPLHF
TRBV6-1	TRBD2	16	TRBJ2-1	few	TGTGCCAGCAGTGATTTAGCGGGAGTTCCCCACAATGAGCAGTTCTTC	CASSDLAGVPHNEQFF
TRBV12-3/TRBV12-4	NA	11	TRBJ1-1	NA	TGTGCCAGCTCCGTGAACACTGAAGCTTTCTTT	CASSVNTEAFF
TRBV24-1	TRBD2	16	TRBJ2-1	NA	TGTGCCACCAGTGATCCCCGGACTAGCGCCTACAATGAGCAGTTCTTC	CATSDPRTSAYNEQFF
TRBV28	NA	13	TRBJ1-4	NA	TGTGCCAGCAGCACCCCATCAGGTGAAAAACTGTTTTTT	CASSTPSGEKLFF
TRBV6-5	NA	14	TRBJ1-3	NA	TGTGCCAGCAGCCGACAGAGGCAGGGAAACACCATATATTTT	CASSRQRQGNTIYF
TRBV28	TRBD2	14	TRBJ2-1	NA	TGTGCCAGCAGTGAGGGACTAGTTATCGGTGAGCAGTTCTTC	CASSEGLVIGEQFF
TRBV29-1	TRBD1	13	TRBJ2-1	NA	TGCAGCGTTAACAGGGGCTCCTACAATGAGCAGTTCTTC	CSVNRGSYNEQFF
TRBV27	NA	15	TRBJ2-3	once	TGTGCCAGCAGTTTAGGGGTCGATGGGACAGATACGCAGTATTTT	CASSLGVDGTDTQYF
TRBV6-1	NA	16	TRBJ1-5	NA	TGTGCCAGCAGTGAAGTCCGCGTCTTGTTTCATCAGCCCCAGCATTTT	CASSEVRVLFHQPQHF
TRBV19	NA	13	TRBJ2-3	NA	TGTGCCAGTAGTATATCGGGGGCAGATACGCAGTATTTT	CASSISGADTQYF
TRBV19	TRBD1	16	TRBJ1-6	NA	TGTGCCAGTAGTATTCCCGGCGGACAGGGCAATTCACCCCTCCACTTT	CASSIPGGQGNSPLHF
TRBV12-5	TRBD1	16	TRBJ2-7	NA	TGTGCTAGTGGTTTGTTCACAGGGGGCTCCTCCTACGAGCAGTACTTC	CASGLFTGGSSYEQYF
TRBV19	NA	13	TRBJ1-3	NA	TGTGCCAGTGCATCTAGAGATGGAAACACCATATATTTT	CASASRDGNTIYF
TRBV3-1/TRBV3-2	TRBD1	16	TRBJ1-1	once	TGTGCCAGCAGCCCGAGGGCTAGGGGGCTGAACACTGAAGCTTTCTTT	CASSPRARGLNTEAFF
TRBV6-4	TRBD2	15	TRBJ2-3	once	TGTGCCAGCAGTGGGACTAGCGGGACGGTGAATACGCAGTATTTT	CASSGTSGTVNTQYF
TRBV5-4	TRBD2	16	TRBJ2-1	NA	TGTGCCAGCAGCTTCGGGACTAGCCGGTCCTACAATGAGCAGTTCTTC	CASSFGTSRSYNEQFF